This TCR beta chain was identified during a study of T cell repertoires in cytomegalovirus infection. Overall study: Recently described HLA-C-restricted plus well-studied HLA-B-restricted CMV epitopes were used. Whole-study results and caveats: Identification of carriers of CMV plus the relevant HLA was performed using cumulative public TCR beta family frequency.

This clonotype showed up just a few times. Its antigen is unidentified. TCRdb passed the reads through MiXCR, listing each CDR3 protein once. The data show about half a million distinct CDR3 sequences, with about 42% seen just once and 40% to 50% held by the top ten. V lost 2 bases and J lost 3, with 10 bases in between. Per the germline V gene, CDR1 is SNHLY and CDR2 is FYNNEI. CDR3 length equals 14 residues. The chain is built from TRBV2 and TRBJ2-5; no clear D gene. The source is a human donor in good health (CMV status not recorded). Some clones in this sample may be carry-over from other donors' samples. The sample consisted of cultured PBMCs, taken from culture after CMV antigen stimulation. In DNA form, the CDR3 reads TGTGCCAGCAGTGAAATTGCCGGAAAAGAGACCCAGTACTTC. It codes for CASSEIAGKETQYF.